These 24 T cell receptor beta chains were sequenced from one sample in a study of blood T cells in healthy people across ages. For the second PCR, which ran for about 6 to 11 cycles, a sample-barcoded 5' primer and a J-beta primer mix were used. TCRdb reprocessed the 5' RACE reads via MiXCR and lists one record per CDR3 protein. The sample lists around 710,000 distinct CDR3 sequences; 43% were seen once. Sample: blood. The receptors were gathered from a woman aged 60-75 years in good health.

As to this clonotype: This may be a read error, as it is one base from a much larger clone. The DNA for the CDR3 is TGTGCCAGCAGTTTTCCGGGGCAGGGGCTTGGCAAAAACATTCAGCACTTC. The encoded protein is CASSFPGQGLGKNIQHF. The V call is TRBV27, the J call TRBJ2-4; possibly TRBD1 for D (6 bases). This CDR3 comprises 17 residues. CDR1 and CDR2 (germline): MNHEY, SMNVEV (reference sequence).

The chain joins TRBV6-1 to TRBJ2-1, with D maybe TRBD2 (6 bases). Germline-derived CDR1 and CDR2 are MNHNS and SASEGT. The length of the CDR3 is 13 residues. Trimming removed 8 bases at V and 8 bases at J, with 16 bases between. CDR3: CASRMTSADEQFF. Written as DNA, the CDR3 is TGTGCCAGCCGAATGACTAGTGCAGATGAGCAGTTCTTC.

The chain links TRBV6-6 to TRBJ2-1; D might be TRBD2 (5 bases). V was pared by 0 bases and J by 9 bases, with 15 bases between. CDR3 length: 15 residues. Germline V CDR1 and CDR2: MNHNY, SVGAGI (reference sequence). For the CDR3, the DNA is TGTGCCAGCAGTTACTCGCCGGGGTCCGGCTGTGAGCAGTTCTTC. Translating it yields CASSYSPGSGCEQFF.

V gene TRBV7-2 combines with J gene TRBJ2-5; TRBD2 matches 7 bases. CDR3 length: 11 residues. Looked up from germline, CDR1 is SGHTA and CDR2 is FQGNSA. The junction had 5 bases not matched to a gene; V was cut back by 4 bases and J by 12 bases. The CDR3 region has the DNA TGTGCCAGCAGCTCCCGGGGGGACGAGTACTTC. Residues: CASSSRGDEYF.

The DNA of the CDR3 is TGCAGCGTTGTTCTCATCGTATACAGGAACACTGAAGCTTTCTTT. It translates to CSVVLIVYRNTEAFF. The V and J genes are TRBV29-1 and TRBJ1-1, with D hard to call. The germline V gene encodes CDR1 SQVTM and CDR2 ANQGSEA. V dropped 4 bases and J dropped 1 base, with 16 bases sitting between them. The CDR3 is made up of 15 amino acids.

This rearrangement joins TRBV12-3 or TRBV12-4 to TRBJ1-1; D is unresolved. Deletions cut 5 bases from V and 0 bases from J, with 10 bases between. CDR3 length: 14 residues. The DNA of the CDR3 is TGTGCCAGCAGTGTCGGCCGGGTGAACACTGAAGCTTTCTTT. Translating it yields CASSVGRVNTEAFF.

Note on this clonotype: The junction departs from the called germline gene at one end, perhaps through a read error. V is TRBV18 and J is TRBJ2-1, with 8 nucleotides matching TRBD2. Germline CDR1 reads KGHSH; CDR2 reads LQKENI. CDR3 length: 15 residues. CDR3 DNA: TGTGCCGGCTCACGGGAGGGCCAGGGATACAATGAGCAGTTCTTC. It specifies CAGSREGQGYNEQFF.

The V gene is TRBV10-3, the J gene TRBJ1-1, with D unresolved. CDR1 is ENHRY, CDR2 SYGVKD, per germline. Trimming took 0 bases from V and 3 from J, leaving 14 bases between them. The CDR3 consists of 16 residues. The CDR3 DNA reads TGTGCCATCAGTGAGTCCGGGGTTAGGCTGGACACTGAAGCTTTCTTT. Translated, it gives CAISESGVRLDTEAFF.

This clonotype occurred a few times. The V and J genes are TRBV12-3 or TRBV12-4 and TRBJ1-6; TRBD1 is a possible D gene (6 bases). V dropped 1 base and J dropped 4 bases, with 8 bases sitting between them. This CDR3 has 15 residues. Here the CDR3 reads CASSLGQAYNSPLHF. In DNA, the CDR3 is TGTGCCAGCAGTTTAGGACAGGCTTATAATTCACCCCTCCACTTT.

This clonotype has a count of ten or more. V and J are TRBV29-1 and TRBJ1-5; weak D call: TRBD1 (6 bases). The CDR3 sequence is 13 residues long. V dropped 4 bases and J dropped 0 bases, with 7 bases sitting between them. Germline V gives CDR1 SQVTM, CDR2 ANQGSEA. CDR3 nucleotide sequence: TGCAGCGTTGGGACAGATAGCAATCAGCCCCAGCATTTT. Translated: CSVGTDSNQPQHF.

The gene calls are TRBV12-3 or TRBV12-4 and TRBJ2-5, with 12 bases lining up with TRBD1. The CDR3 spans 13 residues. The J segment lost 11 bases and the V segment lost 7 bases, leaving 8 bases of the junction unmatched. The chain's CDR3 is CASTGTGGYEQYF. In nucleotides, the CDR3 is TGTGCCAGCACCGGGACAGGGGGCTATGAGCAGTACTTC.

The chain carries TRBV7-2 and TRBJ2-1; D is ambiguous. The V end lost 1 base, the J end lost 0 bases, and 10 bases lay between the germline ends. The CDR3 covers 16 residues. Germline V CDR1 and CDR2: SGHTA, FQGNSA. The CDR3 loop reads CASSLVSQRSYNEQFF. CDR3 sequence (DNA): TGTGCCAGCAGCTTAGTTTCGCAGCGCTCCTACAATGAGCAGTTCTTC.

In its sample, this clonotype was seen many times. The rearrangement links TRBV7-8 to TRBJ1-5, with TRBD1 matching over 8 bases. The CDR3 consists of 14 residues. Germline loops: CDR1 SGHVS, CDR2 FQNEAQ. V gave up 9 bases and J gave up 6 bases; unmatched junction bases: 10. The DNA for the CDR3 is TGTGCCAGTAGTCCTGGACAGGGCGGTCAGCCCCAGCATTTT. Encoded protein: CASSPGQGGQPQHF.

For the CDR3, the DNA is TGCGCCAGCACCCCGGGGGCTAGTCAGAACCACGAGCAGTACTTC. It specifies CASTPGASQNHEQYF. The chain employs TRBV5-1 and TRBJ2-5; the D call may be TRBD1 or TRBD2 (6 bases each). The assigned J gene may be wrong: the sequence end matches TRBJ2-7 better. CDR3 size: 15 residues. CDR1 and CDR2 (germline): SGHRS, YFSETQ.

Written as DNA, the CDR3 is TGTGCCAGCGGGAAGGGGCGATACGAGCAGTACTTC. It codes for CASGKGRYEQYF. The V and J genes are TRBV28 and TRBJ2-5; D might be TRBD1 (5 bases). With the DNA end fitting TRBJ2-7 better, the J assignment may be wrong. The CDR3 has 12 amino acids. CDR1 is MDHEN, CDR2 SYDVKM, per germline.

The gene calls are TRBV20-1 and TRBJ2-1; the D gene is possibly TRBD2 (6 bases). CDR1 and CDR2 (germline): DFQATT, SNEGSKA (reference sequence). CDR3 length equals 18 residues. Trimming stripped 0 bases from V and 0 bases from J, with 18 bases between. The CDR3 DNA reads TGCAGTGCTAGAGATGGGGGTGTCAGGAGGGCCTCCTACAATGAGCAGTTCTTC. Its protein is CSARDGGVRRASYNEQFF.

A note on this clonotype: Possible read error: a much larger clone is one base away. The chain has TRBV29-1 and TRBJ2-3, with a possible D match to TRBD2 (5 bases). Trimming left V 5 bases short and J 0 bases short, with 12 bases between. CDR3 length equals 14 residues. Looked up from germline, CDR1 is SQVTM and CDR2 is ANQGSEA. The CDR3 DNA reads TGCAGCGTTACGGCGGGCGCTAGCACAGATACGCAGTATTTT. Its protein product is CSVTAGASTDTQYF.

In its sample, this clonotype was seen once. Just one base apart from a much larger clone, this may be a read error. The rearrangement links TRBV29-1 to TRBJ2-6, with a tentative D call TRBD2 (6 bases). The CDR3 is 16 amino acids. CDR1 and CDR2 from the germline V gene are SQVTM and ANQGSEA. This CDR3 reads CSVDGGPSSGANILTF. CDR3 nucleotides: TGCAGCGTTGATGGAGGGCCGAGCTCTGGGGCCAACATCCTGACTTTC.

This clonotype was observed a handful of times. This chain uses TRBV6-2 or TRBV6-3 with TRBJ2-6, with 9 bases matching TRBD1. Germline assignment: CDR1 MNHEY and CDR2 SVGEGT. With V trimmed by 2 bases and J by 0 bases, 8 bases remained unmatched. The CDR3 contains 19 residues. The CDR3, as DNA: TGTGCCAGCAGTTACCAGGGACAGGGTCCCCTCTCTGGGGCCAACGTCCTGACTTTC. It codes for CASSYQGQGPLSGANVLTF.

Regarding this clonotype: Being one base from a much bigger clone, this may be a read error. The V call is TRBV5-1, the J call TRBJ2-7, with 7 nucleotides matching TRBD1. V lost 4 bases, J lost 0 bases, and 7 bases stayed unmatched. Germline V CDR1 and CDR2: SGHRS, YFSETQ. This CDR3 has 15 amino acids. CDR3 DNA sequence: TGCGCCAGCAGCAATTGCCGGGACAGCTCCTACGAGCAGTACTTC. This translates into CASSNCRDSSYEQYF.

This chain connects TRBV7-3 to TRBJ2-7; TRBD1 matches 10 bases. The germline V gene has CDR1 SGHTA and CDR2 FQGTGA. CDR3 length equals 15 residues. The junction had 11 bases not matched to a gene; V was cut back by 5 bases and J by 7 bases. The CDR3 sequence: CASSPDRGSSNEQYF. CDR3 DNA sequence: TGTGCCAGCAGCCCGGACAGGGGGTCAAGCAATGAGCAGTACTTC.

As for this clonotype: This may be a read error: a much more frequent sequence differs by one nucleotide. This chain connects TRBV6-4 to TRBJ2-5; 10 positions agree with TRBD1. The DNA matches TRBJ2-1 better at its end, which makes the J call doubtful. The CDR3 has 15 amino acids. Germline V gene lookup returns CDR1 MRHNA and CDR2 SNTAGT. The CDR3 coding sequence is TGTGCCAGCAGTCGGGACAGGGGTCCTCAAGAGACCCAGTTCTTC. The encoded protein is CASSRDRGPQETQFF.

This sequence joins TRBV9 and TRBJ2-5; 9 positions agree with TRBD2. This CDR3 has 15 residues. CDR1 is SGDLS and CDR2 is YYNGEE in the germline V gene. Unmatched junction bases numbered 4, after V lost 3 bases and J lost 1 base. The CDR3 coding sequence is TGTGCCAGCAGCGCTTTAGCGGGGGCCCAAGAGACCCAGTACTTC. Translation gives CASSALAGAQETQYF.

This clonotype was observed a handful of times. The V call is TRBV7-2, the J call TRBJ1-2; the D is unclear. There are 13 residues in the CDR3. Germline CDR1 SGHTA, CDR2 FQGNSA. The V gene lost 2 bases and the J gene lost 2 bases, with 6 bases spanning the gap. The CDR3 loop reads CASSLQNNYGYTF. CDR3 nucleotides: TGTGCCAGCAGCTTACAGAACAACTATGGCTACACCTTC.